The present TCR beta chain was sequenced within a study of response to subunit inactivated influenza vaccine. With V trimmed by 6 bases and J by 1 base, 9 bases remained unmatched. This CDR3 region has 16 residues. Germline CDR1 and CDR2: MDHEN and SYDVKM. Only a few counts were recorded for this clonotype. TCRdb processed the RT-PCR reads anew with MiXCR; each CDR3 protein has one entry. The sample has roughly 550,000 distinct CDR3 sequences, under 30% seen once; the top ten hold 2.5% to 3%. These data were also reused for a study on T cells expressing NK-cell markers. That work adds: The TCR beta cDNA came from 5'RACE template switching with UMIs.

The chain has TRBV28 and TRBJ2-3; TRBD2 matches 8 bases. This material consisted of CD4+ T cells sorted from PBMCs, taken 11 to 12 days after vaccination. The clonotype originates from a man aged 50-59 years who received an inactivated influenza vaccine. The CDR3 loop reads CASSPHWRGGTDTQYF. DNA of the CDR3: TGTGCCAGCAGCCCGCATTGGCGGGGGGGCACAGATACGCAGTATTTT.